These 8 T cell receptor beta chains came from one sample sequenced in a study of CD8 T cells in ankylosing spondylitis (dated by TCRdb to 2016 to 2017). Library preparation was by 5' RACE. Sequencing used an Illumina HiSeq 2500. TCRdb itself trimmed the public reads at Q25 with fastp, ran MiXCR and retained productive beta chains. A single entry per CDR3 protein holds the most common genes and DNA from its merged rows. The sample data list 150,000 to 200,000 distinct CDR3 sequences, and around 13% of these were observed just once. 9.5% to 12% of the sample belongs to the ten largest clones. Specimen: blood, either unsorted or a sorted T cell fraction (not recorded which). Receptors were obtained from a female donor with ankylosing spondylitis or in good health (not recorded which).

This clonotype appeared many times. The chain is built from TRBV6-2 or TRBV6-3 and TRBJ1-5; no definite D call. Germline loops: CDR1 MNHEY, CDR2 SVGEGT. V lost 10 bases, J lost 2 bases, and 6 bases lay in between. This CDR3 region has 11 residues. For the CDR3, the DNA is TGTGCCACCGGTCGCAATCAGCCCCAGCATTTT. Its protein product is CATGRNQPQHF.

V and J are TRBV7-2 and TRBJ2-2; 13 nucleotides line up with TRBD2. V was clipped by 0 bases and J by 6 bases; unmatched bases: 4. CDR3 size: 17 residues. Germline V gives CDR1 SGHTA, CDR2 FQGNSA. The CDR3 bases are TGTGCCAGCAGCTTAGCGAGGACTAGCGGGAGTGCCGGGGAGCTGTTTTTT. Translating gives CASSLARTSGSAGELFF.

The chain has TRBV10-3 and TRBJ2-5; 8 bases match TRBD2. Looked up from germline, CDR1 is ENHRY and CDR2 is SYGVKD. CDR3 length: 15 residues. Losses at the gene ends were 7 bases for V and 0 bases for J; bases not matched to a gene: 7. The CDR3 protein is CAITVGSGNQETQYF. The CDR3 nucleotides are TGTGCCATCACGGTTGGTAGCGGGAACCAAGAGACCCAGTACTTC.

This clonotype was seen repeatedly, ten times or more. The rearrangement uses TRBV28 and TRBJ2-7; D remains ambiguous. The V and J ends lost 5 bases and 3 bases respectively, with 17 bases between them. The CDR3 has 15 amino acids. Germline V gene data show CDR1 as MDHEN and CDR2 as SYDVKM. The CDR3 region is CASSPSPSVIYEQYF. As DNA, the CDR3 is TGTGCCAGCAGTCCCTCCCCCTCTGTAATCTACGAGCAGTACTTC.

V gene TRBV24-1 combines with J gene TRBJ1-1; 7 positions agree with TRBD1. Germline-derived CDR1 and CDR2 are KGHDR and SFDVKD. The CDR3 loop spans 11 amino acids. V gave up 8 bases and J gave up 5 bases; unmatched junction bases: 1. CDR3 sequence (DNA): TGTGCCACCACACAGGGGACTGAAGCTTTCTTT. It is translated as CATTQGTEAFF.

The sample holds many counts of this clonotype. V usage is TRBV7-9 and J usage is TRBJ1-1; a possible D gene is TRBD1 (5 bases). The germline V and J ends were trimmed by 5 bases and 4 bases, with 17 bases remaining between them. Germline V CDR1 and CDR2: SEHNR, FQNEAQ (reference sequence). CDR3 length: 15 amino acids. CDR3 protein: CASSHSGTWGTEAFF. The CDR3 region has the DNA TGTGCCAGCAGCCATTCTGGGACCTGGGGCACTGAAGCTTTCTTT.

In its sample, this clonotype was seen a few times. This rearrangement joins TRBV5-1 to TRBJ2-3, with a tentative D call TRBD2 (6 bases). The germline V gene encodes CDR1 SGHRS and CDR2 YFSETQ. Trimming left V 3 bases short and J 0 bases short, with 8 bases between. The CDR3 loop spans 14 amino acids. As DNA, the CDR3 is TGCGCCAGCAGCTGGGGGGAGAGCACAGATACGCAGTATTTT. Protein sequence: CASSWGESTDTQYF.

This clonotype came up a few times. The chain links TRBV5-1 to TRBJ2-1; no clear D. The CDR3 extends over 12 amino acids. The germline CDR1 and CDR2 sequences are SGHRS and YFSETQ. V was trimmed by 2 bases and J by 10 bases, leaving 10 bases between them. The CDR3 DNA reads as TGCGCCAGCAGCTTTGAGCCTAGAGAGCAGTTCTTC. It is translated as CASSFEPREQFF.